What follows is one TCR beta chain and its context. Its antigen is not known. The record originates from a study of OX40 agonist ivuxolimab in advanced cancers. In the study overall: Partial responses were recorded for three patients, including one with hepatocellular carcinoma and two with cutaneous melanoma. General study findings and limits: People who partly responded at 0.1-3.0 mg/kg had some of the least clonal expansion seen. On average, CD8+ T cells had more expanded clones than CD4+.

The CDR3 is made up of 13 amino acids. V was cut by 5 bases and J by 6 bases, with 10 bases left in between. The V gene's germline CDR1 is MGHDK and CDR2 SYGVNS. Assay used: immunoSEQ multiplex PCR; TCRdb lists only in-frame clones, some missing. The sample includes 20,000 to 25,000 clones, over 75% of them seen just once. The sample in question was CD4+ or CD8+ T cells sorted from blood, obtained in a trial of the OX40 agonist ivuxolimab. V and J are TRBV25-1 and TRBJ2-2; perhaps TRBD1 as D (6 bases). The origin of this receptor is an adult with an advanced solid tumor such as melanoma, head and neck, liver or kidney cancer. This CDR3 is CASSLKGAGELFF. The CDR3 DNA follows: TGTGCCAGCAGTTTAAAGGGGGCCGGGGAGCTGTTTTTT.